This T cell receptor beta chain was sequenced in a study of blood T cell repertoires in COVID-19. Trimming shortened V by 4 bases and J by 3 bases, and 10 bases separated the two germline ends. Germline V gene data show CDR1 as MGHDK and CDR2 as SYGVNS. The CDR3 runs 14 residues. Profiled with immunoSEQ multiplex PCR; TCRdb holds only in-frame clones, not every one. The sample includes approximately 280,000 clones, about nine tenths seen only once; the top ten take approximately 2.5%. This TCR was sampled from a woman aged 18-29 years who had recovered from COVID-19. Material: PBMCs or T cells enriched from blood (not recorded which). This sequence joins TRBV25-1 and TRBJ1-5; D not certain. DNA of the CDR3: TGTGCCAGCAGTGGTCGACTAATCAATCAGCCCCAGCATTTT. It codes for CASSGRLINQPQHF. Full variable domain (remainder filled in from reference TRBV25-1 and TRBJ1-5): EADIYQTPRYLVIGTGKKITLECSQTMGHDKMYWYQQDPGMELHLIHYSYGVNSTEKGDLSSESTVSRIRTEHFPLTLESARPSHTSQYLCASSGRLINQPQHFGDGTRLSIL.